This entry lists 5 T cell receptor beta chains sequenced from one sample in a study of blood T cell repertoires in COVID-19. Using immunoSEQ multiplex PCR, the repertoire was profiled, and TCRdb retains in-frame clones only, with some absent. In the table there are approximately 300,000 clones, roughly 85% of which are singletons. Source material: PBMCs or T cells enriched from blood (not recorded which). The receptors here all came from a woman under 40 who had recovered from COVID-19.

The chain uses TRBV5-6 and TRBJ2-3; 8 bases line up with TRBD2. CDR1 and CDR2 (germline): SGHDT, YYEEEE. CDR3 length: 15 amino acids. V shed 3 bases and J 4 bases; nucleotides not matched to a gene: 7. The CDR3 sequence: CASSWPSGSPDTQYF. CDR3 in DNA: TGTGCCAGCAGCTGGCCTAGCGGGTCCCCAGATACGCAGTATTTT.

This chain joins TRBV9 and TRBJ2-4; no clear D. This CDR3 is built from 13 residues. Germline V lookup: CDR1 SGDLS, CDR2 YYNGEE. Trimming pared 2 bases from V and 5 bases from J, leaving 8 bases between. The CDR3 nucleotides are TGTGCCAGCAGCGTCGACACCCAAAACATTCAGTACTTC. Protein product: CASSVDTQNIQYF.

The V gene is TRBV6-5, the J gene TRBJ1-2; TRBD1 aligns across 9 bases. In germline, CDR1 is MNHEY, CDR2 SVGAGI. The V and J ends lost 7 bases and 4 bases, in that order; junction bases with no gene match: 4. This CDR3 spans 13 amino acids. The CDR3 region is CASNQGQGYGYTF. The CDR3 DNA reads as TGTGCCAGCAACCAGGGACAGGGCTATGGCTACACCTTC.

This chain connects TRBV6-6 to TRBJ1-6, with D tentatively TRBD1 (5 bases). CDR1 is MNHNY, CDR2 SVGAGI, per germline (reference sequence). V lost 8 bases, J lost 12 bases, and 20 bases lay in between. CDR3 length: 14 amino acids. The CDR3 DNA is TGTGCCAGCCATACTGGGGCAGTATCGCGACCCCTCCACTTT. Encoded protein: CASHTGAVSRPLHF.

The chain has TRBV19 and TRBJ2-2; 7 positions match TRBD2. Germline CDR1 LNHDA, CDR2 SQIVND (reference sequence). V lost 2 bases, J lost 3 bases, and 3 bases stayed unmatched. The CDR3 extends over 15 amino acids. The CDR3 DNA reads as TGTGCCAGTAGTATATCGGGGGGTGACACCGGGGAGCTGTTTTTT. Its protein is CASSISGGDTGELFF.